The present TCR beta chain was sequenced within a study of radiation and T cells in renal cell carcinoma. The time point is: blood 4 weeks post-SBRT, at nephrectomy. Treatment here: 15 Gy SBRT to primary tumor, nephrectomy 4 weeks later. Nephrectomy followed 15 Gy stereotactic body radiation by 4 weeks. The data were produced by immunoSEQ multiplex PCR, yet TCRdb's version contains in-frame clones alone and is incomplete. The sample shows 150,000 to 200,000 clones, about 87% of them seen only once. Details on this clone: Its antigen remains unknown.

General study findings and limits: Top tumor clonotypes rose in blood 2 weeks post-radiation, then contracted.

Per germline, CDR1 MNHNS and CDR2 SASEGT. CDR3 length: 15 amino acids. J was trimmed by 3 bases and V by 4 bases; bases with no gene match: 4. The input for sequencing was blood, taken from a patient whose treatment included radiotherapy and nephrectomy. The sequence derives from a woman aged 50 to 60 with renal cell carcinoma. The V call is TRBV6-1, the J call TRBJ2-5; the match to TRBD2 covers 11 bases. CDR3 sequence (DNA): TGTGCCAGCAGTGTGGTAGCGGGGGGGGAAGAGACCCAGTACTTC. This codes for CASSVVAGGEETQYF.